The sequence of this T cell receptor (beta chain) was determined in a study of blood T cell repertoires in COVID-19. Study at large: Recovered participants had two consecutive negative NP/OP PCR tests, healthcare professional clearance, or symptom resolution.

Living in 25 or so US areas, the participants were between about 18 and 100 years of age. Allocation to cohorts depended on clinical history reported by the participants. CDR3 length: 14 amino acids. The junction had 3 bases not matched to a gene; V was cut back by 3 bases and J by 4 bases. Germline CDR1 is MDHEN and CDR2 is SYDVKM. Only in-frame clones appear in the TCRdb table, and some are missing; sequencing was by immunoSEQ multiplex PCR. The sample has 400,000 or so clones; approximately 87% are singletons. The rearrangement uses TRBV28 and TRBJ1-3; 7 nucleotides agree with TRBD1. The material sequenced was PBMCs or T cells enriched from blood (not recorded which). The TCR sequence derives from a man between 40 and 49 years old in a cohort exposed to, infected with or recovered from COVID-19 (not recorded which). The CDR3: CASSFQGGGNTIYF. CDR3 sequence (DNA): TGTGCCAGCAGTTTTCAGGGGGGCGGAAACACCATATATTTT. The full variable domain, completed using reference TRBV28 and TRBJ1-3, is DVKVTQSSRYLVKRTGEKVFLECVQDMDHENMFWYRQDPGLGLRLIYFSYDVKMKEKGDIPEGYSVSREKKERFSLILESASTNQTSMYLCASSFQGGGNTIYFGEGSWLTVV.